Below, 21 T cell receptor beta chains from the same sample are listed, as sequenced in a study of post-analysis software for immune sequencing data. Study results and limitations: Elevated frequency relative to controls characterized 4 or 5 TRBV segments in patients, TRBV5-6, TRBV5-1 and TRBV20-1 among them.

Their recognized antigens are unknown. Unique-molecular-identifier-tagged TCR beta cDNA libraries were used. TCRdb recomputed calls from the PCR reads with MiXCR, one row per CDR3 protein. The table lists around 710,000 distinct CDR3 sequences, roughly 46% of them singletons. The sequencing input was blood. The source is a girl aged 5-17 years with multiple sclerosis.

This sequence joins TRBV7-9 and TRBJ1-4; 7 positions agree with TRBD1. J gave up 0 bases and V 1 base, and 14 bases lay outside the gene matches. Germline-derived CDR1 and CDR2 are SEHNR and FQNEAQ (reference sequence). The CDR3 contains 20 residues. CDR3 coding DNA: TGTGCCAGCAGCTTAGGGACAGGACAGTCGATCGCATCAACTAATGAAAAACTGTTTTTT. This translates into CASSLGTGQSIASTNEKLFF.

V usage is TRBV6-5 and J usage is TRBJ1-5, with a tentative D call TRBD1 (5 bases). CDR1 is MNHEY and CDR2 is SVGAGI in the germline V gene. There are 18 residues in the CDR3. The ends were cut back, 2 bases at V and 0 bases at J, with 17 bases in the middle. The CDR3 reads CASSYRGLQVISNQPQHF. The CDR3 nucleotides read TGTGCCAGCAGTTACAGGGGCCTACAGGTTATTAGCAATCAGCCCCAGCATTTT.

This clonotype was seen only a few times. The CDR3 sequence is CASSLGGITQETQYF. The CDR3 nucleotides are TGCGCCAGCAGCTTGGGGGGGATTACACAAGAGACCCAGTACTTC. This chain joins TRBV5-1 and TRBJ2-5; D could derive from TRBD1 or TRBD2 (5 bases each). V shed 0 bases and J shed 2 bases, with 11 bases lying between them. Germline V gives CDR1 SGHRS, CDR2 YFSETQ. There are 15 residues in the CDR3. Full variable domain (outside the CDR3, taken from reference TRBV5-1 and TRBJ2-5): KAGVTQTPRYLIKTRGQQVTLSCSPISGHRSVSWYQQTPGQGLQFLFEYFSETQRNKGNFPGRFSGRQFSNSRSEMNVSTLELGDSALYLCASSLGGITQETQYFGPGTRLLVL.

The V gene is TRBV5-1, the J gene TRBJ2-3; 7 bases line up with TRBD2. Germline loops: CDR1 SGHRS, CDR2 YFSETQ. V lost 2 bases to trimming and J lost 1 base; unmatched junction nucleotides: 7. The CDR3 totals 16 residues. The CDR3: CASSFSPGRGTDTQYF. The DNA of the CDR3 is TGCGCCAGCAGCTTTTCTCCAGGGAGGGGCACAGATACGCAGTATTTT. Using reference TRBV5-1 and TRBJ2-3 for the parts outside the CDR3, the full variable domain is KAGVTQTPRYLIKTRGQQVTLSCSPISGHRSVSWYQQTPGQGLQFLFEYFSETQRNKGNFPGRFSGRQFSNSRSEMNVSTLELGDSALYLCASSFSPGRGTDTQYFGPGTRLTVL.

V and J are TRBV20-1 and TRBJ2-4; perhaps TRBD1 as D (6 bases). CDR3 length: 15 amino acids. Germline values: CDR1 DFQATT, CDR2 SNEGSKA (reference sequence). V lost 2 bases, J lost 2 bases, and 13 bases lay in between. The CDR3 bases are TGCAGTGCTAGATCCCCACAGGGTCCCAAAAACATTCAGTACTTC. This encodes CSARSPQGPKNIQYF.

DNA for the CDR3: TGTGCCACCAGTGGGCCGAATATCGGCACAGATACGCAGTATTTT. As protein: CATSGPNIGTDTQYF. The V and J genes are TRBV24-1 and TRBJ2-3; no reliable D call. This CDR3 has 15 residues. Trimming removed 5 bases at V and 1 base at J, with 12 bases between. The V gene's germline CDR1 is KGHDR and CDR2 SFDVKD.

There are a few counts of this clonotype. This chain connects TRBV4-3 to TRBJ2-7, with 7 bases identical to TRBD1. V lost 0 bases, J lost 1 base, and 6 bases stayed unmatched. The CDR3 spans 16 residues. Germline V gene sequence: CDR1 LGHNA, CDR2 YSLEER. The CDR3 is CASSQEGQDRSYEQYF. The CDR3 coding sequence is TGCGCCAGCAGCCAAGAGGGCCAGGACAGGTCCTACGAGCAGTACTTC.

V and J are TRBV20-1 and TRBJ2-1, with D hard to call. V gave up 6 bases and J gave up 7 bases, with 7 bases separating them. Per the germline V gene, CDR1 is DFQATT and CDR2 is SNEGSKA (reference sequence). The CDR3 contains 10 residues. The CDR3 loop reads CSAPVNEQFF. CDR3 bases: TGCAGTGCCCCGGTAAATGAGCAGTTCTTC.

This clonotype has only a few counts. The chain combines TRBV6-6 with TRBJ2-7; D tentatively fits TRBD1 or TRBD2 (5 bases each). The CDR3 is 13 residues long. V was pared by 2 bases and J by 4 bases, with 9 bases between. CDR1 and CDR2 (germline): MNHNY, SVGAGI (reference sequence). The CDR3 loop reads CASSYVGTYEQYF. The CDR3 DNA is TGTGCCAGCAGTTACGTCGGGACGTACGAGCAGTACTTC.

J is TRBJ2-5 and V is TRBV28; D unresolved. Germline V gene lookup returns CDR1 MDHEN and CDR2 SYDVKM. There are 15 residues in the CDR3. Trimming pared 5 bases from V and 3 bases from J, leaving 16 bases between. For the CDR3, the DNA is TGTGCCAGCAGTCCCACGGCCCGACGGGAAGAGACCCAGTACTTC. As protein: CASSPTARREETQYF.

The V call is TRBV27, the J call TRBJ2-7; D uncertain. The CDR3 covers 16 residues. Germline CDR1 is MNHEY and CDR2 is SMNVEV (reference sequence). Trimming left V 5 bases short and J 2 bases short, with 19 bases between. CDR3 bases: TGTGCCAGCAGTCCACTCGACTGGGAAAACGCCTACGAGCAGTACTTC. Translated: CASSPLDWENAYEQYF.

The chain links TRBV9 to TRBJ2-1; D possibly corresponds to TRBD1 (7 bases). The germline gives CDR1 SGDLS, CDR2 YYNGEE. The CDR3 spans 17 residues. With 4 bases removed from V and 6 bases from J, the gap between germline ends came to 23 bases. CDR3 sequence: CASSPLSGGQGGNEQFF. CDR3 coding DNA: TGTGCCAGCAGCCCCCTCTCTGGCGGCCAGGGGGGCAATGAGCAGTTCTTC.

The rearrangement joins TRBV28 to TRBJ2-7; tentatively, D is TRBD2 (6 bases). Per the germline V gene, CDR1 is MDHEN and CDR2 is SYDVKM. The CDR3 runs 14 residues. Trimming removed 3 bases from V and 7 bases from J, with 16 bases in between. CDR3 sequence reads: CASSLNGGVREQYF. DNA of the CDR3: TGTGCCAGCAGTTTGAACGGAGGGGTTCGGGAGCAGTACTTC.

The chain employs TRBV6-1 and TRBJ2-7; D may match TRBD1 or TRBD2 (5 bases each). Germline-derived CDR1 and CDR2 are MNHNS and SASEGT. This CDR3 comprises 16 residues. V lost 3 bases and J 2 bases, leaving 17 bases between the germline ends. DNA for the CDR3: TGTGCCAGCAGTGAGGGACCCGGGACCGACCCCTACGAGCAGTACTTC. Translating gives CASSEGPGTDPYEQYF.

The chain joins TRBV27 to TRBJ1-6, with 9 bases identical to TRBD1. CDR1 MNHEY and CDR2 SMNVEV come from the germline V gene (reference sequence). J gave up 10 bases and V 4 bases, and 14 bases lay outside the gene matches. The CDR3 loop spans 17 amino acids. The CDR3 DNA is TGTGCCAGCAGTTCAGGACCCCCACAGGGGGCGTTATCACCCCTCCACTTT. Translating gives CASSSGPPQGALSPLHF.

This clonotype was counted only a few times. This chain joins TRBV6-5 and TRBJ2-7, with 7 positions matching TRBD2. J lost 5 bases, V lost 6 bases, and 10 bases had no gene match. This CDR3 has 14 amino acids. The germline V gene has CDR1 MNHEY and CDR2 SVGAGI. The CDR3 bases are TGTGCCAGCAGCCCAGGACTAAGCGGGAACGAGCAGTACTTC. This gives the protein CASSPGLSGNEQYF.

This chain uses TRBV20-1 with TRBJ2-3; 7 nucleotides align to TRBD2. The CDR3 extends over 14 amino acids. After removal of 6 bases from V and 4 bases from J, the junction contained 10 bases not matched to a gene. In germline, CDR1 is DFQATT, CDR2 SNEGSKA (reference sequence). CDR3 DNA: TGCAGTGCAACCAGCGGGATGCGGGCAGATACGCAGTATTTT. Protein product: CSATSGMRADTQYF.

This clonotype was observed many times. The chain joins TRBV15 to TRBJ2-1, with D unclear. CDR1 is LNHNV, CDR2 YYDKDF, per germline (reference sequence). This CDR3 comprises 13 residues. Trimming cost V 0 bases and J 10 bases, with 10 bases left between them. The CDR3 is CATSRDRTAEQFF. The CDR3 region has the DNA TGTGCCACCAGCAGAGATAGAACCGCAGAGCAGTTCTTC.

In regard to this clonotype: At one of its ends the junction is not consistent with the germline gene, which may arise from a read error. The chain links TRBV5-5 to TRBJ1-6; TRBD1 might be the D (5 bases). The CDR3 is 14 residues long. Germline-derived CDR1 and CDR2 are SGHKS and YYEKEE (reference sequence). CDR3 protein: CASSLWQDNSPPHF. In DNA form, the CDR3 reads TGTGCCAGCAGCTTATGGCAGGACAATTCACCCCCCCACTTT.

Only a few counts were recorded for this clonotype. The gene calls are TRBV7-2 and TRBJ2-7; 11 bases line up with TRBD2. The CDR3 has 17 amino acids. Germline CDR1 and CDR2: SGHTA and FQGNSA. V shed 0 bases and J 2 bases; nucleotides not matched to a gene: 6. The CDR3 coding sequence is TGTGCCAGCAGCTTAGCCCCGACTAGCGGGATAACCTACGAGCAGTACTTC. It yields the protein CASSLAPTSGITYEQYF.

This clonotype was seen more than once but under ten times. CDR3 amino acids: CATVGAPQGTQYF. The CDR3 DNA sequence: TGTGCCACCGTGGGAGCGCCGCAGGGTACGCAGTATTTT. This sequence joins TRBV24-1 and TRBJ2-3; D could derive from TRBD1 or TRBD2 (5 bases each). V lost 9 bases and J 8 bases, leaving 17 bases between the germline ends. CDR1 is KGHDR and CDR2 is SFDVKD in the germline V gene. This CDR3 contains 13 residues.